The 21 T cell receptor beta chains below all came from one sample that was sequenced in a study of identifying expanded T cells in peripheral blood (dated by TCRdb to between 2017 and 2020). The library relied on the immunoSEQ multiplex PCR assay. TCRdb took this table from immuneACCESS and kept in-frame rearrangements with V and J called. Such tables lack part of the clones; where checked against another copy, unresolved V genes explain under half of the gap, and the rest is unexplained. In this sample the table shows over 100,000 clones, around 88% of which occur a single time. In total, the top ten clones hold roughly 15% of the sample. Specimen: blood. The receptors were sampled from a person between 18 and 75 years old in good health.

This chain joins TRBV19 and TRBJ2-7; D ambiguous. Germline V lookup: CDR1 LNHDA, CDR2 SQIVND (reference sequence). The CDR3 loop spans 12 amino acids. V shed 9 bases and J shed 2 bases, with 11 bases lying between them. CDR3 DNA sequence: TGTGCCAGCCAAAAAAGCCCCTACGAGCAGTACTTC. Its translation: CASQKSPYEQYF.

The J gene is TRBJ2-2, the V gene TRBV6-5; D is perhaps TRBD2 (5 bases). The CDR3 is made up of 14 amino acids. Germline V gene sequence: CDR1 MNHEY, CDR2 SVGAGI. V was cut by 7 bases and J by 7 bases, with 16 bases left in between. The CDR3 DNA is TGTGCCAGCACCCAAACCACTAGTGGCGGGGAGCTGTTTTTT. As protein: CASTQTTSGGELFF.

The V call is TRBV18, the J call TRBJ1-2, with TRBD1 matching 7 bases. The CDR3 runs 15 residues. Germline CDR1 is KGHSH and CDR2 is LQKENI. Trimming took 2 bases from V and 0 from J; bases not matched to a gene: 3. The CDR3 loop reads CASSPGTDANYGYTF. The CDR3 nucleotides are TGTGCCAGCTCACCAGGGACAGACGCTAACTATGGCTACACCTTC.

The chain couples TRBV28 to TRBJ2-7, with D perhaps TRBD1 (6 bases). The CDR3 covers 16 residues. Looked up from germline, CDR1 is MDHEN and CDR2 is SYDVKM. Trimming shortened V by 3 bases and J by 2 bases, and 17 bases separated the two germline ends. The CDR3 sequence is CASSFSAGRGPYEQYF. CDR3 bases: TGTGCCAGCAGTTTCTCAGCCGGCAGGGGTCCCTACGAGCAGTACTTC.

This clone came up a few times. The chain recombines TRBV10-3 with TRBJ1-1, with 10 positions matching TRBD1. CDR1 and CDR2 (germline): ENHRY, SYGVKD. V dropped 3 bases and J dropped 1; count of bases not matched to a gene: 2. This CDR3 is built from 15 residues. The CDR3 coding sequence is TGTGCCATCAGTGATCGGACAGGGGGGAACACTGAAGCTTTCTTT. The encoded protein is CAISDRTGGNTEAFF.

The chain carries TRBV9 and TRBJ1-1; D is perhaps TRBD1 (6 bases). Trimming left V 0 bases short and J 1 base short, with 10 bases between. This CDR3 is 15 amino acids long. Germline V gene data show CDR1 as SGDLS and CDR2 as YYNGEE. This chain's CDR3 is CASSVGGQRNTEAFF. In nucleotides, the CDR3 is TGTGCCAGCAGCGTAGGAGGACAGCGGAACACTGAAGCTTTCTTT.

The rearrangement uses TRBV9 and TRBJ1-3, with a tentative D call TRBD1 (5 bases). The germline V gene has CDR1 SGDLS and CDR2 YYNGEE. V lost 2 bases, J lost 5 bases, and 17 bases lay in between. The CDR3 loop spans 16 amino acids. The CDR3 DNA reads TGTGCCAGCAGCGTGGGAGGGCAGGGCGATAGAAACACCATATATTTT. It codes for CASSVGGQGDRNTIYF.

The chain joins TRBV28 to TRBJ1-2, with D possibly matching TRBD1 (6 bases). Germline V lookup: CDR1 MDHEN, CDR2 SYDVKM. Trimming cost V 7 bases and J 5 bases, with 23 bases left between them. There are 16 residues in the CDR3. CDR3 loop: CASNLPGGRGGYGYTF. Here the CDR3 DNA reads TGTGCCAGCAATCTCCCCGGGGGCAGGGGAGGATATGGCTACACCTTC.

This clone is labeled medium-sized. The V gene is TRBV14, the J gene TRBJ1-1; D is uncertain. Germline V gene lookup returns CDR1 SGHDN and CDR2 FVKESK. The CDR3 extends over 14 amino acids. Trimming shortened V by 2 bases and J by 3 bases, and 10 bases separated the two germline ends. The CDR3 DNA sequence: TGTGCCAGCAGCCAATTTTCCCCCTACACTGAAGCTTTCTTT. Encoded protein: CASSQFSPYTEAFF.

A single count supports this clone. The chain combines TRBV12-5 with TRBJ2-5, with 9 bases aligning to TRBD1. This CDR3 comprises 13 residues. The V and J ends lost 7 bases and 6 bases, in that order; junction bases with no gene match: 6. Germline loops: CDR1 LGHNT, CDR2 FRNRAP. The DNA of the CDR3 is TGTGCTAGTGCCGACAGGGGGGTCCAGACCCAGTACTTC. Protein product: CASADRGVQTQYF.

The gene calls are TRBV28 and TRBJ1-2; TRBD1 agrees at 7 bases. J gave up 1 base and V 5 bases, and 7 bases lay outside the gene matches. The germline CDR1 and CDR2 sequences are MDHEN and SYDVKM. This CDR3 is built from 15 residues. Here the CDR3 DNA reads TGTGCCAGCAGTCCACGGGACAGCTTTAACTATGGCTACACCTTC. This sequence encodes CASSPRDSFNYGYTF.

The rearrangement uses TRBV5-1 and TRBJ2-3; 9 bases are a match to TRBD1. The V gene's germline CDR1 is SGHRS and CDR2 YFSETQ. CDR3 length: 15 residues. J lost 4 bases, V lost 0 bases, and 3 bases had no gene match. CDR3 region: CASSLEDRGADTQYF. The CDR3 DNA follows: TGCGCCAGCAGCTTGGAGGACAGGGGTGCAGATACGCAGTATTTT.

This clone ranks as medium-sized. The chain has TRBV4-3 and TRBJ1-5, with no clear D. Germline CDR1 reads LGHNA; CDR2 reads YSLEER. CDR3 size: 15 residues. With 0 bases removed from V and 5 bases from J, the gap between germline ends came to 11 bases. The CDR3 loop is CASSQDTGFDQPQHF. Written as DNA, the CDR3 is TGCGCCAGCAGCCAAGATACGGGATTCGATCAGCCCCAGCATTTT.

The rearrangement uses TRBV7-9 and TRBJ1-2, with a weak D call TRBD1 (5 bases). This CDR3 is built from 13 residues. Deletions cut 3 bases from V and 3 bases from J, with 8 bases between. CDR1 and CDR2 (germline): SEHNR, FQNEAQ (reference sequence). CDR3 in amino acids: CASSFRDDYGYTF. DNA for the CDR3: TGTGCCAGCAGCTTCAGGGATGACTATGGCTACACCTTC. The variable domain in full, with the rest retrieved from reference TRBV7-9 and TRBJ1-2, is DTGVSQNPRHKITKRGQNVTFRCDPISEHNRLYWYRQTLGQGPEFLTYFQNEAQLEKSRLLSDRFSAERPKGSFSTLEIQRTEQGDSAMYLCASSFRDDYGYTFGSGTRLTVV.

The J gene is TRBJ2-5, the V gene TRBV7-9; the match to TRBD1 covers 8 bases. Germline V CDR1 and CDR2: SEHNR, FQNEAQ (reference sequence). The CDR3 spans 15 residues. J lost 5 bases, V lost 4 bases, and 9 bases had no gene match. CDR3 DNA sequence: TGTGCCAGCAGCTCCCTGGACAGGGTCGAGGAGACCCAGTACTTC. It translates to CASSSLDRVEETQYF. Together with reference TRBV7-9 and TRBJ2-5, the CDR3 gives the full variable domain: DTGVSQNPRHKITKRGQNVTFRCDPISEHNRLYWYRQTLGQGPEFLTYFQNEAQLEKSRLLSDRFSAERPKGSFSTLEIQRTEQGDSAMYLCASSSLDRVEETQYFGPGTRLLVL.

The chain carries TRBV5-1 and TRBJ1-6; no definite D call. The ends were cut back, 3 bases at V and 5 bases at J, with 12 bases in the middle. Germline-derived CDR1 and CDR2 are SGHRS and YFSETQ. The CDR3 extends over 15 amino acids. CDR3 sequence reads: CASSWNIGDNSPLHF. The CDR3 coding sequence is TGCGCCAGCAGCTGGAATATAGGCGATAATTCACCCCTCCACTTT.

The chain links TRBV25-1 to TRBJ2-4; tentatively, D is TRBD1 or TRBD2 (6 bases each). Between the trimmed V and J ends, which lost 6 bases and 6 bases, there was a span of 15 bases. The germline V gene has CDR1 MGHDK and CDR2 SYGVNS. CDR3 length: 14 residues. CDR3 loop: CASSGRGVGNIQYF. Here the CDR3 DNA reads TGTGCCAGCAGCGGAAGGGGGGTGGGAAACATTCAGTACTTC.

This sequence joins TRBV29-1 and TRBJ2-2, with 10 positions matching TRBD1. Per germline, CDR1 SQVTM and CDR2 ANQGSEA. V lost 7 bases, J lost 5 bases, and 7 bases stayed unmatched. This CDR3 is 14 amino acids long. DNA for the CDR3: TGCAGCGCACAGACAGGGGGCTTAACCGGGGAGCTGTTTTTT. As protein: CSAQTGGLTGELFF.

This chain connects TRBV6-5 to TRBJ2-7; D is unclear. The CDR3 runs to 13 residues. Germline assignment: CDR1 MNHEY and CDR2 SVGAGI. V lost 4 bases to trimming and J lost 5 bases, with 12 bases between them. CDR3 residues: CASSSLVTDEQYF. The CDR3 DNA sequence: TGTGCCAGCAGTTCCTTAGTGACTGACGAGCAGTACTTC.

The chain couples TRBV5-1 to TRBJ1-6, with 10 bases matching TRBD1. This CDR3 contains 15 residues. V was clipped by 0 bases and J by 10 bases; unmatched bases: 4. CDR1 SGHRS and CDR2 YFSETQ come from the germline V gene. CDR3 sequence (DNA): TGCGCCAGCAGCTTGGGGACAGGGGGTAGATCACCCCTCCACTTT. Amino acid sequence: CASSLGTGGRSPLHF. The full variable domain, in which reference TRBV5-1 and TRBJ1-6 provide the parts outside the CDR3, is KAGVTQTPRYLIKTRGQQVTLSCSPISGHRSVSWYQQTPGQGLQFLFEYFSETQRNKGNFPGRFSGRQFSNSRSEMNVSTLELGDSALYLCASSLGTGGRSPLHFGNGTRLTVT.

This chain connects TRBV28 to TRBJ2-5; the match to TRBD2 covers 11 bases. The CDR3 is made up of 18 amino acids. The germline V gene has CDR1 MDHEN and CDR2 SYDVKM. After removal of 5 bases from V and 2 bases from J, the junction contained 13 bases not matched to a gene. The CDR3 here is CASSPIGLAGGQQETQYF. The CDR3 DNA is TGTGCCAGCAGTCCCATCGGGCTAGCGGGAGGACAGCAAGAGACCCAGTACTTC.